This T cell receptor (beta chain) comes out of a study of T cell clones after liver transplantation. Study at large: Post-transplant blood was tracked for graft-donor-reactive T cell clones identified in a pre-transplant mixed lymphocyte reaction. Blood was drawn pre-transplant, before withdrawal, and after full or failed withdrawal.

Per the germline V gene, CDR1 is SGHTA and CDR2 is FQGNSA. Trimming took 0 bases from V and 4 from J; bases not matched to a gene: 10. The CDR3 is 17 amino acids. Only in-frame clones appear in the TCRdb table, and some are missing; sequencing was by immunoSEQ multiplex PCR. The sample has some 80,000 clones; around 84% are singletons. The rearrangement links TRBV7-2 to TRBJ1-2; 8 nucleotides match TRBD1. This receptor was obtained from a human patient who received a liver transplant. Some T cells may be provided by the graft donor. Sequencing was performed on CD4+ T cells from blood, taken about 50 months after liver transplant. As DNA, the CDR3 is TGTGCCAGCAGCTTAGCTCGGACAGGGCAGGGCATCTATGGCTACACCTTC. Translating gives CASSLARTGQGIYGYTF.